Shown below are 8 T cell receptor beta chains from a single sample sequenced in a study of preoperative IRX-2 immunotherapy in early breast cancer. Data came from immunoSEQ multiplex PCR; TCRdb stores just in-frame clones and leaves some out. The data contain approximately 26,000 clones, around 75% of them singletons. As for treatment: preoperative locoregional IRX-2 cytokine immunotherapy. Sequencing was performed on lymph node tissue, taken before IRX-2 immunotherapy. These receptors originate from a human donor with breast cancer.

The chain recombines TRBV6-8 with TRBJ1-2, with D unclear. The CDR3 is made up of 15 amino acids. CDR1 MNHGY and CDR2 SAAAGT come from the germline V gene. V lost 10 bases to trimming and J lost 5 bases, with 23 bases between them. The chain's CDR3 is CAITKFSPRNYGYTF. In DNA, the CDR3 is TGTGCCATCACCAAATTTTCGCCACGAAATTATGGCTACACCTTC.

This clone was found once. V is TRBV19 and J is TRBJ1-3, with no clear D. Trimming removed 5 bases at V and 1 base at J, with 15 bases between. There are 16 residues in the CDR3. CDR1 and CDR2 (germline): LNHDA, SQIVND (reference sequence). The DNA for the CDR3 is TGTGCCAGTAGTGGGGTCAGGACGGATTCTGGAAACACCATATATTTT. Encoded protein: CASSGVRTDSGNTIYF.

The J gene is TRBJ2-3, the V gene TRBV5-1, with 13 bases fitting TRBD2. The ends lost 3 bases at V and 5 bases at J; junction bases unmatched: 6. This CDR3 has 16 residues. CDR1 and CDR2 from the germline V gene are SGHRS and YFSETQ. CDR3 sequence (DNA): TGCGCCAGCAGCTGGACTAGCGGGGGACAGGGAGATACGCAGTATTTT. Protein sequence: CASSWTSGGQGDTQYF.

The V call is TRBV6-8, the J call TRBJ1-4; perhaps TRBD1 as D (5 bases). The germline V gene has CDR1 MNHGY and CDR2 SAAAGT. This CDR3 is built from 14 residues. Trimming stripped 3 bases from V and 3 bases from J, with 8 bases between. As DNA, the CDR3 is TGTGCCAGCAGTTATCAGGGATCTAATGAAAAACTGTTTTTT. Protein product: CASSYQGSNEKLFF.

The genes are TRBV5-1 and TRBJ1-1, with D possibly matching TRBD1 (5 bases). This CDR3 region has 14 residues. Germline CDR1 and CDR2: SGHRS and YFSETQ. V gave up 3 bases and J gave up 3 bases, with 12 bases separating them. The CDR3 loop is CASSWGGEHTEAFF. The CDR3, as DNA: TGCGCCAGCAGCTGGGGCGGGGAGCACACTGAAGCTTTCTTT.

The count of this clone is one. This chain joins TRBV19 and TRBJ1-1; D not certain. V shed 3 bases and J shed 11 bases, with 16 bases lying between them. Germline loops: CDR1 LNHDA, CDR2 SQIVND (reference sequence). The CDR3 spans 13 residues. CDR3 sequence: CASSIPTLLPAFF. CDR3 in DNA: TGTGCCAGTAGTATCCCGACACTTTTGCCTGCTTTCTTT.

The chain links TRBV6-8 to TRBJ1-1; D is unclear. Germline CDR1 reads MNHGY; CDR2 reads SAAAGT. The germline V and J ends were trimmed by 10 bases and 3 bases, with 18 bases remaining between them. The CDR3 is 14 residues long. The CDR3, as DNA: TGTGCCATCAGGAAAAGGGTCGGGGACACTGAAGCTTTCTTT. Protein sequence: CAIRKRVGDTEAFF.

CDR3 residues: CASSPPQVPYSTDTQYF. The CDR3, as DNA: TGTGCCAGCAGTCCTCCCCAGGTTCCATATAGCACAGATACGCAGTATTTT. This chain joins TRBV6-8 and TRBJ2-3; no definite D call. Germline V CDR1 and CDR2: MNHGY, SAAAGT. With 5 bases removed from V and 0 bases from J, the gap between germline ends came to 18 bases. The CDR3 covers 17 residues.